This T cell receptor beta chain derives from a study of PD-1 blockade in classical Hodgkin lymphoma (TCRdb year 2020). Regarding the research as a whole: Nivolumab dosing was 3 mg/kg intravenously every 2 weeks, continuing until either disease progression or unacceptable toxicity. To define a peripheral blood immune signature of response to PD-1 blockade in classical Hodgkin lymphoma, the study combined TCR beta sequencing with CyTOF. Overall results and qualifications from the work: Baseline diversity similar to that of newly diagnosed patients was observed in trial patients achieving complete response, whereas significantly lower diversity was observed in partial responders and progressors. Lower diversity was seen in patients whose nivolumab began less than 1 year after ASCT, and these patients were left out of later analyses so that immune reconstitution would not confound the results. Only a single clinical trial cohort was studied, and what caused the repertoire differences, possibly disease activity or prior therapy, remained undefined. Baseline TCR diversity was reported to be lower in newly diagnosed patients than in healthy donors and to be lower still in relapsed/refractory patients. A significant rise by C4D1 was seen in CD4+ but not CD8+ TCR diversity (p=0.0027 vs p=0.16), with the rise being most apparent in complete responders (p=0.02).

Genomic DNA was isolated using the Qiagen DNeasy kit from unsorted PBMCs as well as from negatively selected CD4+ and CD8+ fractions. TCR beta CDR3 regions were amplified by immunoSEQ multiplex PCR using primers annealing to V and J segments. A synthetic immune receptor repertoire was used to minimize amplification bias, and any remaining bias was removed computationally after sequencing. The paper's processing steps were these. Custom Python scripts were used to quantify repertoire diversity as the Shannon entropy index. The unsorted, CD4+ and CD8+ repertoires were each analyzed separately, with the exception of combined analyses, where CD4+ and CD8+ sequences were merged in silico. Clonal expansion was defined as a frequency increase of at least 2-fold after treatment compared with C1D1, and clones undetected at baseline were assigned a pseudocount of 0.5. Clones with 0 or 1 copy at C1D1 were classified as singleton clones, and clones with 2 or more copies were classified as non-singleton clones. Clones expanded in unsorted samples were annotated as CD4+, CD8+ or unknown by matching protein sequences in sorted samples from the same patient. Wilcoxon tests on paired samples were used to test diversity changes from C1D1 to C4D1. The clones in this table, taken by TCRdb from immuneACCESS, are in-frame only. Not every clone is retained; where verified, under half of the shortfall comes from an unresolved V gene, and the cause of the rest is unknown. The DNA was the basis for D and trimming; V, J and clone size are from that table. Recorded for this sample are about 150,000 clones; about four fifths of them occurred a single time. Clones ranked in the top ten supply 9.2% of the sample.

This clone was seen just once. Its antigen remains unidentified. Base qualities are not provided; no much larger clone lies one nucleotide away. The time point label of this sample denotes: cycle 2 day 1 (C2D1) of nivolumab. All trial patients had relapsed after autologous stem cell transplantation, with cohorts A, B and C differing in prior brentuximab vedotin exposure. The trial cohort was composed of approximately 60 patients with relapsed/refractory classical Hodgkin lymphoma, for whom complete response, partial response or progressive disease was recorded as best overall response. Single-agent nivolumab was administered to trial patients in the multi-cohort phase II CheckMate 205 trial. An independent review committee assessed best overall response using the 2007 International Working Group response criteria. Trial PBMCs were collected immediately before nivolumab initiation (C1D1) and during therapy at cycle 2 day 1 and cycle 4 day 1. Peripheral blood was collected in 8 mL Vacutainer Cell Preparation Tubes, from which PBMCs were isolated by centrifugation and then cryopreserved.

Including cysteine and phenylalanine, the CDR3 has 12 amino acids. The entry retains the CDR3 DNA only, 36 bases that are in frame from base 1. V was cut back by 8 bases and J by 6 bases, leaving a gap of 13 bases between them. As encoded in the germline V gene, CDR1 is MNHEY while CDR2 is SVGAGI. The sequence was obtained from a human donor with classical Hodgkin lymphoma. The chain is made from TRBV6-5 and TRBJ2-5; too little of a D gene remains to name it. Specimen: peripheral blood mononuclear cells (PBMCs), collected before the second cycle of nivolumab. The bases read TGTGCCAGCGTTGGAGAACGAAAGACCCAGTACTTC. Its coded protein is CASVGERKTQYF.